One and the same sample provided the 20 T cell receptor beta chains below, sequenced in a study of neurological immune-mediated disorders. TCRdb re-called the 5' RACE reads with MiXCR, one entry per CDR3 protein. This table holds about 40,000 distinct CDR3 sequences, about 2.5% found once. The sequencing sample was made of PBMCs. These receptors all come from a man aged 45-65 years with multiple sclerosis.

This clonotype was detected ten times or more. The chain employs TRBV27 and TRBJ1-4; D remains ambiguous. V lost 4 bases to trimming and J lost 0 bases, with 15 bases between them. Germline CDR1 MNHEY, CDR2 SMNVEV (reference sequence). There are 17 residues in the CDR3. For the CDR3, the DNA is TGTGCCAGCAGTTCTAACCGACTGGGTGCAACTAATGAAAAACTGTTTTTT. It encodes CASSSNRLGATNEKLFF.

This clonotype was counted at least ten times. J is TRBJ2-1 and V is TRBV29-1; perhaps TRBD1 as D (5 bases). The germline V gene encodes CDR1 SQVTM and CDR2 ANQGSEA. With 4 bases removed from V and 8 bases from J, the gap between germline ends came to 18 bases. The CDR3 has 14 residues. The CDR3 reads CSVAIQGTLDEQFF. CDR3 in DNA: TGCAGCGTTGCGATCCAGGGAACTCTAGATGAGCAGTTCTTC.

This clonotype was observed many times. The chain joins TRBV7-2 to TRBJ2-7; D possibly corresponds to TRBD2 (5 bases). Germline CDR1 is SGHTA and CDR2 is FQGNSA. The CDR3 covers 11 residues. In nucleotides, the CDR3 is TGTGCAGTTGAGGGAGCCTACGAGCAGTACTTC. It encodes CAVEGAYEQYF.

This clonotype showed up many times. This chain uses TRBV6-6 with TRBJ1-5; D gene uncertain. From germline, CDR1 is MNHNY and CDR2 SVGAGI (reference sequence). V dropped 4 bases and J dropped 7 bases, with 11 bases sitting between them. The CDR3 covers 13 residues. CDR3: CASSLQEGQPQHF. As DNA, the CDR3 is TGTGCCAGCAGTTTGCAGGAGGGCCAGCCCCAGCATTTT.

This clonotype was detected ten times or more. This chain uses TRBV28 with TRBJ1-6, with D hard to call. V lost 7 bases to trimming and J lost 0 bases, with 4 bases between them. Germline V gives CDR1 MDHEN, CDR2 SYDVKM. CDR3 length equals 13 residues. The CDR3 protein is CASNLSYNSPLHF. Here the CDR3 DNA reads TGTGCCAGCAACCTCTCCTATAATTCACCCCTCCACTTT. Filled out from reference TRBV28 and TRBJ1-6, the complete variable domain reads DVKVTQSSRYLVKRTGEKVFLECVQDMDHENMFWYRQDPGLGLRLIYFSYDVKMKEKGDIPEGYSVSREKKERFSLILESASTNQTSMYLCASNLSYNSPLHFGNGTRLTVT.

This clonotype has at least ten counts. The chain is built from TRBV12-3 or TRBV12-4 and TRBJ1-5; D not resolved. The V end was cut by 3 bases, the J end by 12 bases, with 9 bases between. This CDR3 has 11 residues. The CDR3 DNA follows: TGTGCCAGCAGTTTTGGGTTTCACCAGCATTTT. It yields the protein CASSFGFHQHF.

This clonotype has ten or more counts. The rearrangement uses TRBV10-3 and TRBJ2-3, with 9 positions matching TRBD2. CDR1 is ENHRY and CDR2 is SYGVKD in the germline V gene. The J segment lost 5 bases and the V segment lost 3 bases, leaving 6 bases of the junction unmatched. The CDR3 spans 15 residues. The DNA of the CDR3 is TGTGCCATCAGTGATGATAGCGGGGGCGGAGATACGCAGTATTTT. Translating it yields CAISDDSGGGDTQYF.

There are many counts of this clonotype. V and J are TRBV5-1 and TRBJ2-2, with TRBD1 matching 9 bases. The CDR3 is made up of 15 amino acids. CDR1 and CDR2 (germline): SGHRS, YFSETQ. V trimming: 3 bases; J trimming: 5 bases; junction bases outside the gene matches: 5. The CDR3 DNA follows: TGCGCCAGCAGCTCAGACAGGGGGAGGACCGGGGAGCTGTTTTTT. Its protein is CASSSDRGRTGELFF.

This clonotype appeared many times. The V gene is TRBV7-8, the J gene TRBJ1-1; the match to TRBD1 covers 7 bases. The CDR3 covers 14 residues. Germline V gene lookup returns CDR1 SGHVS and CDR2 FQNEAQ. V dropped 5 bases and J dropped 5; count of bases not matched to a gene: 8. In DNA, the CDR3 is TGTGCCAGCAGCCCTAGGGAGGGGGCGACTGAAGCTTTCTTT. It codes for CASSPREGATEAFF.

The chain couples TRBV3-1 to TRBJ2-5; 7 nucleotides match TRBD1. The junction had 13 bases not matched to a gene; V was cut back by 0 bases and J by 3 bases. Germline V gives CDR1 LGHDT, CDR2 YNNKEL (reference sequence). The CDR3 spans 18 residues. The CDR3 region is CASSQEVFGTAAKETQYF. The CDR3 region has the DNA TGTGCCAGCAGCCAAGAAGTGTTCGGGACAGCAGCTAAAGAGACCCAGTACTTC.

This clonotype was counted many times. The chain carries TRBV11-2 and TRBJ2-5; D not resolved. Germline V gene data show CDR1 as SGHAT and CDR2 as FQNNGV. With 5 bases removed from V and 2 bases from J, the gap between germline ends came to 6 bases. This CDR3 region has 12 residues. The CDR3 is CASSRSQETQYF. The CDR3, as DNA: TGTGCCAGCAGCCGTAGTCAAGAGACCCAGTACTTC.

This clonotype was detected many times. CDR3 region: CASTPGGEDTQYF. The CDR3 region has the DNA TGTGCCAGCACCCCCGGGGGTGAGGATACGCAGTATTTT. V gene TRBV7-2 combines with J gene TRBJ2-3; a weak D match, TRBD2 (6 bases). This CDR3 contains 13 residues. Per germline, CDR1 SGHTA and CDR2 FQGNSA. The V and J ends lost 7 bases and 6 bases respectively, with 14 bases between them.

This clonotype has ten or more counts. The chain combines TRBV6-2 or TRBV6-3 with TRBJ1-5; D remains ambiguous. CDR1 is MNHEY and CDR2 is SVGEGT in the germline V gene. The CDR3 is 12 amino acids. Trimming stripped 2 bases from V and 5 bases from J, with 4 bases between. The CDR3: CASSYADQPQHF. DNA for the CDR3: TGTGCCAGCAGTTACGCGGATCAGCCCCAGCATTTT.

Within the sample, this clonotype is medium-sized. The chain's CDR3 is CSVQRGTGNTIYF. The CDR3 coding sequence is TGCAGCGTCCAGAGGGGTACCGGAAACACCATATATTTT. The chain employs TRBV29-1 and TRBJ1-3, with D possibly TRBD1 on 5 matching bases. The CDR3 length is 13 residues. The V gene lost 6 bases and the J gene lost 4 bases, with 13 bases spanning the gap. From germline, CDR1 is SQVTM and CDR2 ANQGSEA.

This clonotype came up many times. The chain links TRBV7-9 to TRBJ2-1; D is ambiguous. The germline V gene has CDR1 SEHNR and CDR2 FQNEAQ (reference sequence). The CDR3 spans 12 residues. Trimming pared 5 bases from V and 4 bases from J, leaving 6 bases between. CDR3 sequence: CASSHDYNEQFF. DNA for the CDR3: TGTGCCAGCAGCCACGATTACAATGAGCAGTTCTTC.

In its sample, this clonotype was seen many times. The V call is TRBV5-1, the J call TRBJ1-1; 10 positions agree with TRBD1. The ends lost 5 bases at V and 2 bases at J; junction bases unmatched: 9. Germline loops: CDR1 SGHRS, CDR2 YFSETQ. The CDR3 is 16 residues long. CDR3 DNA sequence: TGCGCCAGCAGTCCTTCCCGGACAGGGGGAAACACTGAAGCTTTCTTT. Its translation: CASSPSRTGGNTEAFF.

This clonotype was recorded many times. The CDR3 DNA reads as TGTGCCAGCAGTTTAGGGGGAAAAGTAGGGGCAACTAATGAAAAACTGTTTTTT. Protein sequence: CASSLGGKVGATNEKLFF. V gene TRBV12-3 or TRBV12-4 combines with J gene TRBJ1-4; tentative D call: TRBD1 (5 bases). The CDR3 runs 18 residues. V was trimmed by 1 base and J by 0 bases, leaving 15 bases between them.

This clonotype is medium-sized (0.01 to 0.1%). CDR3 sequence reads: CSVEDARSGTDTQYF. As DNA, the CDR3 is TGCAGCGTTGAAGATGCTAGGTCTGGCACAGATACGCAGTATTTT. The rearrangement joins TRBV29-1 to TRBJ2-3; D unresolved. The CDR3 sequence is 15 residues long. CDR1 SQVTM and CDR2 ANQGSEA come from the germline V gene. V was pared by 0 bases and J by 1 base, with 11 bases between.

This clonotype was detected ten times or more. This rearrangement joins TRBV12-3 or TRBV12-4 to TRBJ1-1; perhaps TRBD1 as D (6 bases). V was clipped by 6 bases and J by 1 base, with 12 bases between them. The CDR3 sequence is 14 residues long. CDR3 protein: CASRGATRNTEAFF. The CDR3 DNA is TGTGCCAGCAGGGGGGCCACGCGGAACACTGAAGCTTTCTTT.

This clonotype was detected ten times or more. DNA of the CDR3: TGTGCCAGCAGCTGGGAGGCCGGGACAAAGAACACCGGGGAGCTGTTTTTT. Amino acids: CASSWEAGTKNTGELFF. The genes are TRBV11-2 and TRBJ2-2; D is possibly TRBD1 or TRBD2 (6 bases each). V was trimmed by 4 bases and J by 1 base, leaving 16 bases between them. The CDR3 is 17 amino acids. Germline lookup yields CDR1 SGHAT and CDR2 FQNNGV.